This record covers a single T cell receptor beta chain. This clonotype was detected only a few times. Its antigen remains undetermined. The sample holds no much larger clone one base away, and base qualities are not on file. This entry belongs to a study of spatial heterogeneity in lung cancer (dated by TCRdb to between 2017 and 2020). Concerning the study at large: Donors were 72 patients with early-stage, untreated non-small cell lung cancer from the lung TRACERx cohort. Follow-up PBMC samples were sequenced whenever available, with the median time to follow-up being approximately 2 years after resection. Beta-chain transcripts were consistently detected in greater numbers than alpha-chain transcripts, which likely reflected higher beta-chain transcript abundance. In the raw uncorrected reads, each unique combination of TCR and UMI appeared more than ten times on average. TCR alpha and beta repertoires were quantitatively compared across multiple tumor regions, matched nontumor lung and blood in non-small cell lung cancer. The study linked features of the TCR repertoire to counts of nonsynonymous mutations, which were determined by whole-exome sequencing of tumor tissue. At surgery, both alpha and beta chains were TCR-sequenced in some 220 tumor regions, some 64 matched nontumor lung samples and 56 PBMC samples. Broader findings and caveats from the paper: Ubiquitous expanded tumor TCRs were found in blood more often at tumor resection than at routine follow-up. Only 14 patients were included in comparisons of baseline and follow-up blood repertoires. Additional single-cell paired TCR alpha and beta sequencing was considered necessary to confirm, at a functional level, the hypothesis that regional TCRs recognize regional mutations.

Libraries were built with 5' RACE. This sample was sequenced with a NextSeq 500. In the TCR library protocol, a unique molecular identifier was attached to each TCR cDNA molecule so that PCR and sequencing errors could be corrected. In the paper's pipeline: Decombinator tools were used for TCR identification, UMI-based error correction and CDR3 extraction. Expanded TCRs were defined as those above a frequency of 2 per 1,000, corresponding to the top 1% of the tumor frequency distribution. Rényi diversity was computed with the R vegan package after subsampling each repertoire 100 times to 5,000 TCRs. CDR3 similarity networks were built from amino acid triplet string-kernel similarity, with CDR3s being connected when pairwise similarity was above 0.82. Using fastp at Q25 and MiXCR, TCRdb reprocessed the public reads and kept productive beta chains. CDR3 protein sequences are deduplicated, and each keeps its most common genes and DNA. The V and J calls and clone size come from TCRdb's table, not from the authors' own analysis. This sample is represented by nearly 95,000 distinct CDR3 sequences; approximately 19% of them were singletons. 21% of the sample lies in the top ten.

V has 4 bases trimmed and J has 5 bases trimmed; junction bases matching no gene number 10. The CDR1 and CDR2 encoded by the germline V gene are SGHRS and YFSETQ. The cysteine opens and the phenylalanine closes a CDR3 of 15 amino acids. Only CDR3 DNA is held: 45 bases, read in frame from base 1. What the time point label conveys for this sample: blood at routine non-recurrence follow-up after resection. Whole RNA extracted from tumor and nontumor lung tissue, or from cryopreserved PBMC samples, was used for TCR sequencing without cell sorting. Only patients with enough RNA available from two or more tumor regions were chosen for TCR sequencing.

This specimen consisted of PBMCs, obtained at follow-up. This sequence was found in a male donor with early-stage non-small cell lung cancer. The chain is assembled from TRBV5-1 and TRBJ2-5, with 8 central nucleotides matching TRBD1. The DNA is TGCGCCAGCAGCAGCCGGGACAGGCATATGGAGACCCAGTACTTC. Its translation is CASSSRDRHMETQYF.